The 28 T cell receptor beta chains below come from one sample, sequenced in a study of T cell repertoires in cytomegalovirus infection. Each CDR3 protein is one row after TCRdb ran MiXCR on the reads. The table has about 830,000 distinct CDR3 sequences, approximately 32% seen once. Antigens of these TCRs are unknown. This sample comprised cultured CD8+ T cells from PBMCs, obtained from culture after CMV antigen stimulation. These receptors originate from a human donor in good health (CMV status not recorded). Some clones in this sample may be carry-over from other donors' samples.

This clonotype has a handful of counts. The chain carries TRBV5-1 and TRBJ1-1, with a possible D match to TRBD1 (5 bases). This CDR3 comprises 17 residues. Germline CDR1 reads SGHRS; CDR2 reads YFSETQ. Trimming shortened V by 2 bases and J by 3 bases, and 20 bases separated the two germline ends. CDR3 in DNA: TGCGCCAGCAGCTTAGGCGTTGGGGGAAGGAGGGACACTGAAGCTTTCTTT. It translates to CASSLGVGGRRDTEAFF. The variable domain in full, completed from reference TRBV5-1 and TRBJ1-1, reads KAGVTQTPRYLIKTRGQQVTLSCSPISGHRSVSWYQQTPGQGLQFLFEYFSETQRNKGNFPGRFSGRQFSNSRSEMNVSTLELGDSALYLCASSLGVGGRRDTEAFFGQGTRLTVV.

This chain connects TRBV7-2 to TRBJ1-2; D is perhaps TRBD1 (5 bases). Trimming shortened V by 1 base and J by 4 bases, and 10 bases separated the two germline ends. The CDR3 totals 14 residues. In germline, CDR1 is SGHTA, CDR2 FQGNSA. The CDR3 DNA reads TGTGCCAGCAGCTTAGGGGGCCCGGCCTATGGCTACACCTTC. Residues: CASSLGGPAYGYTF.

The CDR3 coding sequence is TGTGCCAGCAGCTTTCCGGGCCACGCAGCCAACACCGGGGAGCTGTTTTTT. It encodes CASSFPGHAANTGELFF. The V and J genes are TRBV7-6 and TRBJ2-2; no definite D call. Trimming stripped 3 bases from V and 2 bases from J, with 16 bases between. Germline CDR1 is SGHVS and CDR2 is FNYEAQ. This CDR3 region has 17 residues. Supplemented by reference TRBV7-6 and TRBJ2-2, the full variable domain reads GAGVSQSPRYKVTKRGQDVALRCDPISGHVSLYWYRQALGQGPEFLTYFNYEAQQDKSGLPNDRFSAERPEGSISTLTIQRTEQRDSAMYRCASSFPGHAANTGELFFGEGSRLTVL.

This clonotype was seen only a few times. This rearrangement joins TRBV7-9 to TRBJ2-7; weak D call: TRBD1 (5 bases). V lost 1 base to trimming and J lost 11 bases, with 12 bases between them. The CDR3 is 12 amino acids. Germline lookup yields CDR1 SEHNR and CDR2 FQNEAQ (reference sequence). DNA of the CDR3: TGTGCCAGCAGCTTAGATGACAGCCACAAGTACTTC. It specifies CASSLDDSHKYF.

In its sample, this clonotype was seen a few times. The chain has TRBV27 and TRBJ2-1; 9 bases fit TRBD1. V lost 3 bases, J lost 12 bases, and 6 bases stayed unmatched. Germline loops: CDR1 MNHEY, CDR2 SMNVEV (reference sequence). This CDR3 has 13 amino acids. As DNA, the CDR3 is TGTGCCAGCAGTTTTTCTACAGGGGGCGGGCAGTTCTTC. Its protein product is CASSFSTGGGQFF.

In nucleotides, the CDR3 is TGTGCCAGCAGCCTTACCGACGGGGACACCAACTATGGCTACACCTTC. It translates to CASSLTDGDTNYGYTF. The chain employs TRBV7-4 and TRBJ1-2; D may be TRBD1 (6 bases). Deletions cut 5 bases from V and 2 bases from J, with 18 bases between. The V gene's germline CDR1 is SGHVT and CDR2 SQSDAQ. There are 16 residues in the CDR3.

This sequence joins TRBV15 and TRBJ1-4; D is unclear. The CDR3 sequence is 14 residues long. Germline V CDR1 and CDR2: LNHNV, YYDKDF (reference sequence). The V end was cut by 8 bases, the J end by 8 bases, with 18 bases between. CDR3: CATELDGPGEKLFF. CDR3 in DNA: TGTGCCACCGAACTCGACGGGCCAGGAGAAAAACTGTTTTTT.

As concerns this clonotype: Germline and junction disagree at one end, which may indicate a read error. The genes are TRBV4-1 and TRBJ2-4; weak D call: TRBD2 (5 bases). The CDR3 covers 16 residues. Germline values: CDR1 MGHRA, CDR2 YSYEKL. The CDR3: CASSRRGGLAKNIQYF. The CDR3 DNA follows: TGTGCCAGCAGCCGGCGCGGAGGTTTGGCCAAAAACATTCAGTACTTC.

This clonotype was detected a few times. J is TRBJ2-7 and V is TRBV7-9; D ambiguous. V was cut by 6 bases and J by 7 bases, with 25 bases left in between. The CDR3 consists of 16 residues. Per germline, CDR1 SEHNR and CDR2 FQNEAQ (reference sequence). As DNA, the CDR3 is TGTGCCAGCAGACCCCCCGGGCCCACACCTAACCGGGAGCAGTACTTC. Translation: CASRPPGPTPNREQYF. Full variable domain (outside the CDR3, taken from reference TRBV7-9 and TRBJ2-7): DTGVSQNPRHKITKRGQNVTFRCDPISEHNRLYWYRQTLGQGPEFLTYFQNEAQLEKSRLLSDRFSAERPKGSFSTLEIQRTEQGDSAMYLCASRPPGPTPNREQYFGPGTRLTVT.

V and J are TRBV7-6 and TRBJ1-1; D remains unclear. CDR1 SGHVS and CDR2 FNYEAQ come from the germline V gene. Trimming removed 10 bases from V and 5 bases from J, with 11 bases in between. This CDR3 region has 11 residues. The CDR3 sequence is CAIWGGTEAFF. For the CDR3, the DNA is TGTGCCATCTGGGGAGGAACTGAAGCTTTCTTT.

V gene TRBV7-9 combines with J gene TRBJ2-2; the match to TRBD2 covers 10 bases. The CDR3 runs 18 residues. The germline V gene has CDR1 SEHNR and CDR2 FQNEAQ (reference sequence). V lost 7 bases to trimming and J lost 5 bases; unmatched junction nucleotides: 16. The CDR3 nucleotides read TGTGCCAGCACCTCCCCGGGACTAGCGCTGCCGGGGACCGGGGAGCTGTTTTTT. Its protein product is CASTSPGLALPGTGELFF.

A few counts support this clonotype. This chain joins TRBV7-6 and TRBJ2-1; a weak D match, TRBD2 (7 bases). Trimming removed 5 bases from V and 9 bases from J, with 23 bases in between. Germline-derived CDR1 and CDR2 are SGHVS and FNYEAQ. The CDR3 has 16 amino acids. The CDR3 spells CASSLGGGHWVIEQFF. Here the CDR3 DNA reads TGTGCCAGCAGCCTGGGGGGGGGCCACTGGGTGATTGAGCAGTTCTTC.

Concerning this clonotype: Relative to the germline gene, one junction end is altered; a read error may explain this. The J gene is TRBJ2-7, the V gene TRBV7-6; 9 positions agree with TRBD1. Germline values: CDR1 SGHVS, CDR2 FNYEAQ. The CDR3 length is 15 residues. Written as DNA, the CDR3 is TGTGTCAGCAGCTTGAGACAGGGGGTCCTCTACGAGCAGTACTTC. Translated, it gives CVSSLRQGVLYEQYF. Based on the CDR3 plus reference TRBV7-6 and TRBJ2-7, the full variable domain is GAGVSQSPRYKVTKRGQDVALRCDPISGHVSLYWYRQALGQGPEFLTYFNYEAQQDKSGLPNDRFSAERPEGSISTLTIQRTEQRDSAMYRCVSSLRQGVLYEQYFGPGTRLTVT.

The DNA for the CDR3 is TGTGCCAGCAGCGCCCCAGGAGGGTCTAACTACAATGAGCAGTTCTTC. Protein product: CASSAPGGSNYNEQFF. The chain links TRBV9 to TRBJ2-1; maybe TRBD2 (6 bases). CDR3 length: 16 residues. Germline CDR1 SGDLS, CDR2 YYNGEE. The V and J ends lost 3 bases and 3 bases respectively, with 16 bases between them.

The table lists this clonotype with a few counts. CDR3 DNA sequence: TGTGCCAGCAGCCCCGGACTAGCGGGGGTCCATACGCAGTATTTT. Its translation is CASSPGLAGVHTQYF. The V and J genes are TRBV27 and TRBJ2-3; 13 nucleotides line up with TRBD2. The germline V gene encodes CDR1 MNHEY and CDR2 SMNVEV (reference sequence). V gave up 6 bases and J gave up 7 bases; unmatched junction bases: 7. The CDR3 is 15 residues long.

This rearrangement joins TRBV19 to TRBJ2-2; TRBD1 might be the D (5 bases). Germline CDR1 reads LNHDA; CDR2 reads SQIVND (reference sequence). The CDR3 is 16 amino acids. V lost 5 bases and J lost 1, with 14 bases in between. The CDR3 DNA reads TGTGCCAGTAGTGCCCCGCTCCAGGGGAACACCGGGGAGCTGTTTTTT. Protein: CASSAPLQGNTGELFF.

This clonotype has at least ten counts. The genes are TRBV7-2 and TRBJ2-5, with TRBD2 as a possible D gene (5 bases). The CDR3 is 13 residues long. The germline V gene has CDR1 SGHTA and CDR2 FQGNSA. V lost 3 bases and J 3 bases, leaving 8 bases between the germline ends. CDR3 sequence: CASSFLGEETQYF. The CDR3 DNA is TGTGCCAGCAGCTTCCTCGGGGAAGAGACCCAGTACTTC.

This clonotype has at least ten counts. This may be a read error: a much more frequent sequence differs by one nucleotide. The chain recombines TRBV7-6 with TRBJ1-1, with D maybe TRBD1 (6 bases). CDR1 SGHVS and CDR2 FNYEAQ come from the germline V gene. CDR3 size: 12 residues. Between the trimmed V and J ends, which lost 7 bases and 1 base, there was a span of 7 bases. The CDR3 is CASKQGNTEAFF. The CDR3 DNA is TGTGCCAGCAAACAGGGGAACACTGAAGCTTTCTTT.

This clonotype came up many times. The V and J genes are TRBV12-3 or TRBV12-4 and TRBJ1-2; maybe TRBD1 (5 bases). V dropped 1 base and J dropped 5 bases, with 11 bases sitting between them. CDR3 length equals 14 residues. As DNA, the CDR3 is TGTGCCAGCAGTTTAGGAGGGGTTCAATATGGCTACACCTTC. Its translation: CASSLGGVQYGYTF.

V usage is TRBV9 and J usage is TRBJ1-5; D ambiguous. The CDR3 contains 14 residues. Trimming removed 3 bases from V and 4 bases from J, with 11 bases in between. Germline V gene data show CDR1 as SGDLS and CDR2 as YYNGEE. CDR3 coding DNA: TGTGCCAGCAGCGGCCCGGGCTTGAATCAGCCCCAGCATTTT. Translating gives CASSGPGLNQPQHF.

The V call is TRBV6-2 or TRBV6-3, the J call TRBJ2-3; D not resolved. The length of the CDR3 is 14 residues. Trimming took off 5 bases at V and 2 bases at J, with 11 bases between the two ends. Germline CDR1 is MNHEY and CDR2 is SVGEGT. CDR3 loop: CASSPSYFTDTQYF. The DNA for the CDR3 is TGTGCCAGCAGTCCAAGTTACTTCACAGATACGCAGTATTTT.

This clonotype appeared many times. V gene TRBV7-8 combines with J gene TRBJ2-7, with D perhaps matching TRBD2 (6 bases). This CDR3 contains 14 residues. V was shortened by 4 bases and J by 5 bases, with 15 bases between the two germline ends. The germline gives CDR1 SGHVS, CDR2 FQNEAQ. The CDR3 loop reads CASSWGRELDEQYV. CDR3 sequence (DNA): TGTGCCAGCAGCTGGGGACGGGAGTTGGACGAGCAGTACGTC.

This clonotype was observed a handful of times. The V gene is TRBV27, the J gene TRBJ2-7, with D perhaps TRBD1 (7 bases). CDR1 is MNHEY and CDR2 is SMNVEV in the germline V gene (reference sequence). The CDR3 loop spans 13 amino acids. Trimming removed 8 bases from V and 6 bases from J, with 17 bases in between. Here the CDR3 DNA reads TGTGCCAGCTGGAGGGACAGCCGTCGCGAGCAGTACTTC. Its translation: CASWRDSRREQYF.

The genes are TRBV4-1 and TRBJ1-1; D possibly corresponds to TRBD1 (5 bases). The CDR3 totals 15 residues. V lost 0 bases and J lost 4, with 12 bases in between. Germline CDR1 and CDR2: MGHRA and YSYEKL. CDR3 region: CASSQDEAGGTEAFF. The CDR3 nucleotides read TGCGCCAGCAGCCAAGATGAGGCGGGGGGCACTGAAGCTTTCTTT.

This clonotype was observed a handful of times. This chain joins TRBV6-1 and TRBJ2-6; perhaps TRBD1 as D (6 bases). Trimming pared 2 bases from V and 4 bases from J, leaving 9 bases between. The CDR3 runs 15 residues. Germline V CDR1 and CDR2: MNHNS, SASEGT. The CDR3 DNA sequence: TGTGCCAGCAGTGAAAGGGGGAACGGGGCCAACGTCCTGACTTTC. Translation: CASSERGNGANVLTF.

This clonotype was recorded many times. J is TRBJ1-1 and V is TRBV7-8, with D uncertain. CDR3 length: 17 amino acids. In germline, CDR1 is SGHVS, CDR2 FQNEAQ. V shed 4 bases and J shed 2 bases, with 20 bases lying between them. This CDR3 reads CASSSIPRLGPNTEAFF. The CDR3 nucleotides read TGTGCCAGCAGCTCCATACCCCGCTTAGGGCCTAACACTGAAGCTTTCTTT.

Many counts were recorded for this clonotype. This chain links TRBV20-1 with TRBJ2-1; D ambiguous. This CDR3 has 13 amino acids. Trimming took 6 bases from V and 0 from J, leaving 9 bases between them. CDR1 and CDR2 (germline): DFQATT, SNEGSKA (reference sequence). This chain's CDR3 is CSAGRSSYNEQFF. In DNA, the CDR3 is TGCAGTGCCGGTCGTAGCTCCTACAATGAGCAGTTCTTC.

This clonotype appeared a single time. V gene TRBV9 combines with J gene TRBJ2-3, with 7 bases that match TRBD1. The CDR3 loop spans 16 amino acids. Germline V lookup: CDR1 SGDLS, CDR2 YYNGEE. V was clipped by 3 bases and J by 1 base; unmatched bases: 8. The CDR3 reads CASSAGGQGGTDTQYF. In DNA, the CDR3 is TGTGCCAGCAGCGCAGGCGGGCAGGGGGGCACAGATACGCAGTATTTT.